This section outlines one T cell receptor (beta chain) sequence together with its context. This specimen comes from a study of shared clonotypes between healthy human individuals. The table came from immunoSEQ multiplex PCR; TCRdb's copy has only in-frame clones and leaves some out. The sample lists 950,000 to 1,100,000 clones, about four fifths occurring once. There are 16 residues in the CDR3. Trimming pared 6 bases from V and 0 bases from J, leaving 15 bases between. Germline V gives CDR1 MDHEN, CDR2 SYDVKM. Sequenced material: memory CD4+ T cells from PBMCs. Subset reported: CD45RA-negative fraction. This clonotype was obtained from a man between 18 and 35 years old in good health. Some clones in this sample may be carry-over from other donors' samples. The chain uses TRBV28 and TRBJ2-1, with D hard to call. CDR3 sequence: CASRNFRQSSYNEQFF. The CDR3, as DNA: TGTGCCAGCAGGAACTTTAGGCAGAGCTCCTACAATGAGCAGTTCTTC.